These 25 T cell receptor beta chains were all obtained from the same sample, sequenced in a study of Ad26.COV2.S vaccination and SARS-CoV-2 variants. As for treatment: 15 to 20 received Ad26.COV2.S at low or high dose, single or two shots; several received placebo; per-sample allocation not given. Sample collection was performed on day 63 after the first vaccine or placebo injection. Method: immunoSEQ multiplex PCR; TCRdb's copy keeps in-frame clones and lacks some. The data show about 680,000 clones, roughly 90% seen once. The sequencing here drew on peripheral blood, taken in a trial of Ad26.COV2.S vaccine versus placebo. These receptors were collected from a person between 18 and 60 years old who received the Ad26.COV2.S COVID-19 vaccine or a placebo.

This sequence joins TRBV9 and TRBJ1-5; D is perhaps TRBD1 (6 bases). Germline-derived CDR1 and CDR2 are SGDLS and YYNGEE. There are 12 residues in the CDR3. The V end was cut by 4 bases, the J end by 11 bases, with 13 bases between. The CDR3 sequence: CASSLDGGAQHF. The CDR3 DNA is TGTGCCAGCAGCCTAGACGGGGGCGCCCAGCATTTT.

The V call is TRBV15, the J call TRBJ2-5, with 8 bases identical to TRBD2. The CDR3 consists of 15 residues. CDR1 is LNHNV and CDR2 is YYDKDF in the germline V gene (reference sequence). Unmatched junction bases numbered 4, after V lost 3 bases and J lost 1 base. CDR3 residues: CATSSSGALQETQYF. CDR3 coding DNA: TGTGCCACCAGCAGTAGCGGGGCTCTCCAAGAGACCCAGTACTTC.

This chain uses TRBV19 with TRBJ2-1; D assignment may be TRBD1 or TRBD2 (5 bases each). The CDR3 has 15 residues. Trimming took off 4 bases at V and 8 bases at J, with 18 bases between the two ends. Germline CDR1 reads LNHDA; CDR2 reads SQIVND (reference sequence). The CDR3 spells CASSKSGTHSDEQFF. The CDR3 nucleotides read TGTGCCAGTAGTAAATCCGGGACCCACTCCGATGAGCAGTTCTTC.

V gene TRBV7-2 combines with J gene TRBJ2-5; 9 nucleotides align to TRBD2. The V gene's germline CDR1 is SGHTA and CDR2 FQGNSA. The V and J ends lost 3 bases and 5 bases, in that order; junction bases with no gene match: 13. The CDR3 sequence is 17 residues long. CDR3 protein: CASSFLWEREAGETQYF. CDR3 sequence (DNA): TGTGCCAGCAGCTTCCTGTGGGAGCGGGAGGCCGGGGAGACCCAGTACTTC.

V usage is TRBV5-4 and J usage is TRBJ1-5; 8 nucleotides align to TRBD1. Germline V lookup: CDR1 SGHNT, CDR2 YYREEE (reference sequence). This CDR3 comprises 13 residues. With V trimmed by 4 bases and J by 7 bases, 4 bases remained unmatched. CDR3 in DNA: TGTGCCAGCAGCGAGGACAGGGAACAGCCCCAGCATTTT. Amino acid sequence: CASSEDREQPQHF.

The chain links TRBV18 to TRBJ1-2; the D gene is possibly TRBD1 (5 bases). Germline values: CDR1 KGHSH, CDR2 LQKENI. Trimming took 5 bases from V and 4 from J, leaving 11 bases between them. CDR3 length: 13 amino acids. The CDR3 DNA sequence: TGTGCCAGCTCAGTGGGGGAGATCTATGGCTACACCTTC. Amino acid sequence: CASSVGEIYGYTF.

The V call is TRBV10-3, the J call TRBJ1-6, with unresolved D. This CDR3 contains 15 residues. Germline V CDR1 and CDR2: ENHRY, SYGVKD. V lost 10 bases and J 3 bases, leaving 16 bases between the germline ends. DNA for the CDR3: TGTGCCACCGTGCTTGACATATACTATAATTCACCCCTCCACTTT. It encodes CATVLDIYYNSPLHF.

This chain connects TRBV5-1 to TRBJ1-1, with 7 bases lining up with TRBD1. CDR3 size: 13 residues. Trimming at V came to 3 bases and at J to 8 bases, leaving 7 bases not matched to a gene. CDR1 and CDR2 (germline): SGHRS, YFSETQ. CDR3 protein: CASSSSQGEEAFF. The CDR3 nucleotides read TGCGCCAGCAGCTCGTCTCAGGGGGAAGAAGCTTTCTTT.

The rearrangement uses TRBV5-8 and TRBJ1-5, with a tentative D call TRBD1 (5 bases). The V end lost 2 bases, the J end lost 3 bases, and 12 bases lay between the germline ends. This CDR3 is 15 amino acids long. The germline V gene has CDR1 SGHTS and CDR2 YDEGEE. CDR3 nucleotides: TGTGCCAGCAGCTTTGGGCGACAGATCAATCAGCCCCAGCATTTT. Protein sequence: CASSFGRQINQPQHF.

CDR3 sequence: CASSEPGLANYGYTF. The DNA for the CDR3 is TGTGCCAGCAGTGAACCGGGGCTAGCTAACTATGGCTACACCTTC. The chain has TRBV2 and TRBJ1-2; TRBD1 is a possible D gene (5 bases). The ends were cut back, 2 bases at V and 0 bases at J, with 10 bases in the middle. The CDR3 has 15 residues. Germline values: CDR1 SNHLY, CDR2 FYNNEI.

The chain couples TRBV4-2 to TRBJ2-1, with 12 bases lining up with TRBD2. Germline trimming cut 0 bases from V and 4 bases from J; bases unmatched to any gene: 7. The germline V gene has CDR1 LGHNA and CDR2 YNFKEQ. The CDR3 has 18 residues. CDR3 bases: TGTGCCAGCAGCCAAGACGCCCGACTAGCGGGAGAGTACAATGAGCAGTTCTTC. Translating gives CASSQDARLAGEYNEQFF.

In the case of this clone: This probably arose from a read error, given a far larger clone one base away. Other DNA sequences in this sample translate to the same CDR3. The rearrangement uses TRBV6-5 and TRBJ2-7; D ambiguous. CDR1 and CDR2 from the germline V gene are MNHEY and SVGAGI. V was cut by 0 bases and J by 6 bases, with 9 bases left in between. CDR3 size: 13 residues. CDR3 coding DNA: TGTGCCAGCAGTTACTCGAGTGGACGCGAGCAGTACTTC. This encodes CASSYSSGREQYF.

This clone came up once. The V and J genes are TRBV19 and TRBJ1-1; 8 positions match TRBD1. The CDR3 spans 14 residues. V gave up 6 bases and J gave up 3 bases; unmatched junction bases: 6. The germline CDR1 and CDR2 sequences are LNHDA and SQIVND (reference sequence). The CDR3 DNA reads TGTGCCAGTAGCAAACGGGACAGGCACACTGAAGCTTTCTTT. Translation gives CASSKRDRHTEAFF.

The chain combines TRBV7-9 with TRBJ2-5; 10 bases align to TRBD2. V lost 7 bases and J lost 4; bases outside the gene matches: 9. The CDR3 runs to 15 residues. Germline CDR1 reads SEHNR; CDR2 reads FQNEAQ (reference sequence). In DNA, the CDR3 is TGTGCCAGCATCCTCAGCGGGGGGGCCGGAGAGACCCAGTACTTC. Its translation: CASILSGGAGETQYF. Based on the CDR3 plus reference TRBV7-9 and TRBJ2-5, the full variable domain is DTGVSQNPRHKITKRGQNVTFRCDPISEHNRLYWYRQTLGQGPEFLTYFQNEAQLEKSRLLSDRFSAERPKGSFSTLEIQRTEQGDSAMYLCASILSGGAGETQYFGPGTRLLVL.

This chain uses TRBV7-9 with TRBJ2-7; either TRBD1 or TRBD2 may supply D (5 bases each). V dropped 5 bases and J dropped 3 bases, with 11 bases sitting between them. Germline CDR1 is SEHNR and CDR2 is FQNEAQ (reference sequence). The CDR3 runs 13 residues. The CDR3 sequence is CASSVRDGYEQYF. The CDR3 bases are TGTGCCAGCAGCGTTAGGGACGGCTACGAGCAGTACTTC. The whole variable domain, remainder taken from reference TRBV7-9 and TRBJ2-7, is DTGVSQNPRHKITKRGQNVTFRCDPISEHNRLYWYRQTLGQGPEFLTYFQNEAQLEKSRLLSDRFSAERPKGSFSTLEIQRTEQGDSAMYLCASSVRDGYEQYFGPGTRLTVT.

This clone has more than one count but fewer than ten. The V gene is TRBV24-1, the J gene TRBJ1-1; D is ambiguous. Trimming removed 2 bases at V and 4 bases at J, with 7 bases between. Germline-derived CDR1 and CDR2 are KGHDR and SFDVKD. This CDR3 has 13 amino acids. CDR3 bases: TGTGCCACCAGTGATTCGGGCGGCACTGAAGCTTTCTTT. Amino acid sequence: CATSDSGGTEAFF.

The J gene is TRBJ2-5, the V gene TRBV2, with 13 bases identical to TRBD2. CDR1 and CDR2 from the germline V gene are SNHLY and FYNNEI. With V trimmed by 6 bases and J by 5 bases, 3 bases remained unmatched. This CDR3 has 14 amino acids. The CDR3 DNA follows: TGTGCCAGCAGGGGACTAGCGGGGTTGGAGACCCAGTACTTC. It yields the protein CASRGLAGLETQYF.

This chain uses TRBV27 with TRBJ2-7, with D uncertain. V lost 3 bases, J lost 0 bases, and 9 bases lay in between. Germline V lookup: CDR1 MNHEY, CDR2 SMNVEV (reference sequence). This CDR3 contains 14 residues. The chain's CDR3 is CASSFGVSSYEQYF. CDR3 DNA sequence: TGTGCCAGCAGTTTCGGCGTGAGCTCCTACGAGCAGTACTTC.

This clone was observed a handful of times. The CDR3 is CASSLGIEEQYF. CDR3 sequence (DNA): TGTGCCAGCAGCTTAGGGATCGAGGAGCAGTACTTC. This rearrangement joins TRBV7-9 to TRBJ2-7; D is unclear. Trimming removed 1 base from V and 7 bases from J, with 8 bases in between. The CDR3 consists of 12 residues. CDR1 and CDR2 (germline): SEHNR, FQNEAQ (reference sequence).

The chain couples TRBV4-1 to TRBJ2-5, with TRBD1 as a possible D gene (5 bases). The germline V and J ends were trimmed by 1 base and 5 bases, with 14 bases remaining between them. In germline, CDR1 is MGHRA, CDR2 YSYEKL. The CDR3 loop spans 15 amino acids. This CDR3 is CASSQGSGIRETQYF. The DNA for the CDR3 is TGCGCCAGCAGCCAAGGTTCAGGGATAAGGGAGACCCAGTACTTC.

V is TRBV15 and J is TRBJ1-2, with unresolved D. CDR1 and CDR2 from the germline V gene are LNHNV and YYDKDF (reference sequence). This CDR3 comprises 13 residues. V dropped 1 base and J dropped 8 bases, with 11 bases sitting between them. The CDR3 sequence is CATSRGDSAGYTF. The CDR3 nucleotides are TGTGCCACCAGCAGAGGGGATAGCGCCGGCTACACCTTC.

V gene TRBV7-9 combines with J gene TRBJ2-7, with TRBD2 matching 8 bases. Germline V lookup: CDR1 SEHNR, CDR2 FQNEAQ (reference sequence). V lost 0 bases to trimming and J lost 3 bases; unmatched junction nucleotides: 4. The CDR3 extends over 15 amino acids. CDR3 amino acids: CASSLAAGVGYEQYF. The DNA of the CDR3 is TGTGCCAGCAGCTTAGCAGCGGGGGTGGGCTACGAGCAGTACTTC.

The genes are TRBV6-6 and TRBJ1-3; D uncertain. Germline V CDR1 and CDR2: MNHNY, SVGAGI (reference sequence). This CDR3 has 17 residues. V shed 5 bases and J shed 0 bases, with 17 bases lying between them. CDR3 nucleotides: TGTGCCAGCAGTCGTAATATTGGGAACGGCTCTGGAAACACCATATATTTT. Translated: CASSRNIGNGSGNTIYF.

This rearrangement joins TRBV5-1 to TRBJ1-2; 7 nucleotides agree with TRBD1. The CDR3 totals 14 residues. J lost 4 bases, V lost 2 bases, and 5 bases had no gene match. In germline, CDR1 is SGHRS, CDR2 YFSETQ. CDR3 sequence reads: CASSLGGGGYGYTF. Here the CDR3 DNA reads TGCGCCAGCAGCTTAGGGGGCGGGGGCTATGGCTACACCTTC.

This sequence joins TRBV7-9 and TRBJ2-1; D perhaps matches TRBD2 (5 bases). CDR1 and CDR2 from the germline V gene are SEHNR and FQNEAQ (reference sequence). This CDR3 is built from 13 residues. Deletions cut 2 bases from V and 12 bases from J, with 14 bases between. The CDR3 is CASSLTRVEGQFF. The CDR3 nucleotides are TGTGCCAGCAGCTTAACTAGAGTAGAGGGGCAGTTCTTC.